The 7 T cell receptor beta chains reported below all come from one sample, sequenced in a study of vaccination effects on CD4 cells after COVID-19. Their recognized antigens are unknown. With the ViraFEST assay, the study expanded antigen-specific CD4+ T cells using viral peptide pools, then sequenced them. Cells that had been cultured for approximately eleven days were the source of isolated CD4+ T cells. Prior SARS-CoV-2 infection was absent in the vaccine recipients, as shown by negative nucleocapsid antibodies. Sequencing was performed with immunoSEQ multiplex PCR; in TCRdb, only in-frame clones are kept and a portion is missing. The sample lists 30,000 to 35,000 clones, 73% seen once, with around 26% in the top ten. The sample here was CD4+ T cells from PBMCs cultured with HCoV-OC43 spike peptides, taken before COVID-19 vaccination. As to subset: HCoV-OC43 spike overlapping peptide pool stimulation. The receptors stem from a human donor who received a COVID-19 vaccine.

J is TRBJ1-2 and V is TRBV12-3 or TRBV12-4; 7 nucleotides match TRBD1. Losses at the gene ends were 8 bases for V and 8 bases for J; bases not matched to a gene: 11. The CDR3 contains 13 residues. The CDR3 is CASGALYRGGYTF. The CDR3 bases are TGTGCCAGCGGGGCCTTATACAGGGGAGGCTACACCTTC.

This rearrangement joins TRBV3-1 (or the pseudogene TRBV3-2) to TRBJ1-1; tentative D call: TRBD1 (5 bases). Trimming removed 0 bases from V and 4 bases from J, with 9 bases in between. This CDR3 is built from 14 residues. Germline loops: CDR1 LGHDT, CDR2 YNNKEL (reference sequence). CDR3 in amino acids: CASSQDGARTEAFF. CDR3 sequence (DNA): TGTGCCAGCAGCCAAGATGGGGCGCGCACTGAAGCTTTCTTT.

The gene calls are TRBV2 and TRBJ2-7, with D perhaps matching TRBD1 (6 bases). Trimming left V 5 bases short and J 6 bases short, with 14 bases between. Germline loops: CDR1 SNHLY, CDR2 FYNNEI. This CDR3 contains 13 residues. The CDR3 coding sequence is TGTGCCAGCAGTAGTACAGGGATGTCCGAGCAGTACTTC. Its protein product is CASSSTGMSEQYF.

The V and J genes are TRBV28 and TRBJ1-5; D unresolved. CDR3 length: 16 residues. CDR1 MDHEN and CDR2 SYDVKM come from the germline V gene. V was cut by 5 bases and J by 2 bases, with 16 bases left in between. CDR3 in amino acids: CASSLPDMVGNQPQHF. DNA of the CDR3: TGTGCCAGCAGTCTTCCTGACATGGTAGGCAATCAGCCCCAGCATTTT.

The CDR3 sequence is CASRKQGRMNTEAFF. The CDR3 DNA is TGTGCCAGTAGAAAACAAGGACGAATGAACACTGAAGCTTTCTTT. This chain links TRBV19 with TRBJ1-1; no reliable D call. V lost 6 bases and J 0 bases, leaving 14 bases between the germline ends. Germline-derived CDR1 and CDR2 are LNHDA and SQIVND (reference sequence). The CDR3 is 15 residues long.

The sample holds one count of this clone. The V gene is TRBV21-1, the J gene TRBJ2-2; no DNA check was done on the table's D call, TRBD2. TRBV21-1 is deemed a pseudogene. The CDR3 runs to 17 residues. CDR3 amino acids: CASSKVPGLAATGELFF. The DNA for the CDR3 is TGTGCCAGCAGCAAAGTCCCGGGACTAGCGGCCACCGGGGAGCTGTTTTTT.

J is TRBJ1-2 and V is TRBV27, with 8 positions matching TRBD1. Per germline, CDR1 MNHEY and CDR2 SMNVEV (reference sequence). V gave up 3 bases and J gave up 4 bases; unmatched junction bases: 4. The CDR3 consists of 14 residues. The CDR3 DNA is TGTGCCAGCAGTTTCAGGGGGCTGCCCTATGGCTACACCTTC. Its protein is CASSFRGLPYGYTF.